One sample yielded the 10 T cell receptor beta chains listed below, sequenced in a study of shared clonotypes between healthy human individuals. CD8 cells regarded as naive lacked CD45RO, were positively chosen for CCR7, and omitted terminally differentiated effector memory CD45RA+ cells. The assay was immunoSEQ multiplex PCR, and TCRdb's table has in-frame clones only and misses some. This sample has around 1,900,000 clones, with 93% found just once. Sequencing used naive CD8+ T cells from PBMCs. Receptor source: a man aged 18-30 years in good health. Some clones in this sample may be carry-over from other donors' samples.

This sequence joins TRBV9 and TRBJ2-2; D gene ambiguous. CDR3 length: 13 residues. The germline gives CDR1 SGDLS, CDR2 YYNGEE. Trimming took 4 bases from V and 4 from J, leaving 8 bases between them. CDR3 amino acids: CASSPPTTGELFF. The CDR3 DNA reads as TGTGCCAGCAGCCCCCCCACCACCGGGGAGCTGTTTTTT.

There are a few counts of this clone. Because the CDR3 is missing its conserved closing phenylalanine or tryptophan, this is likely a read error. The limits of the CDR3 on the DNA are not certain, so only TCRdb's listed CDR3 is given. The chain employs TRBV29-1 and TRBJ2-2. The germline V gene encodes CDR1 SQVTM and CDR2 ANQGSEA. The CDR3 is 9 residues long, ends included. CDR3 loop: CRGGDGTSS.

The chain recombines TRBV4-3 with TRBJ1-1; no reliable D call. The V and J ends lost 0 bases and 11 bases respectively, with 13 bases between them. The CDR3 is 13 amino acids. Germline loops: CDR1 LGHNA, CDR2 YSLEER. For the CDR3, the DNA is TGCGCCAGCAGCCAAGATTCAGCACGTGAGGCTTTCTTT. Translation gives CASSQDSAREAFF.

The chain combines TRBV7-3 with TRBJ2-7, with 11 positions matching TRBD1. After removal of 3 bases from V and 0 bases from J, the junction contained 4 bases not matched to a gene. The CDR3 is made up of 16 amino acids. The germline CDR1 and CDR2 sequences are SGHTA and FQGTGA. The chain's CDR3 is CASSFRDRGGSYEQYF. The CDR3, as DNA: TGTGCCAGCAGCTTTAGGGACAGGGGGGGCTCCTACGAGCAGTACTTC. Combining the CDR3 with reference TRBV7-3 and TRBJ2-7 gives the whole variable domain GAGVSQTPSNKVTEKGKYVELRCDPISGHTALYWYRQSLGQGPEFLIYFQGTGAADDSGLPNDRFFAVRPEGSVSTLKIQRTERGDSAVYLCASSFRDRGGSYEQYFGPGTRLTVT.

This chain links TRBV7-9 with TRBJ2-7, with a possible D match to TRBD1 (6 bases). Trimming took off 0 bases at V and 2 bases at J, with 11 bases between the two ends. This CDR3 region has 15 residues. Germline V gene data show CDR1 as SEHNR and CDR2 as FQNEAQ (reference sequence). The CDR3 loop is CASSLATGRPYEQYF. The CDR3 bases are TGTGCCAGCAGCTTAGCGACAGGTAGACCCTACGAGCAGTACTTC.

The CDR3 loop reads CASSEARGEFGYTF. The CDR3 coding sequence is TGTGCCAGCAGTGAAGCAAGAGGGGAGTTCGGCTACACCTTC. This chain joins TRBV2 and TRBJ1-2; possible D gene TRBD1, 5 bases. This CDR3 spans 14 amino acids. From germline, CDR1 is SNHLY and CDR2 FYNNEI. Trimming cost V 0 bases and J 8 bases, with 13 bases left between them.

The CDR3 DNA sequence: TGCAGCGTTGATCGCCCCGCGATAGGCGCCAGGGATGGCTACACCTTC. Its protein product is CSVDRPAIGARDGYTF. The chain is built from TRBV29-1 and TRBJ1-2, with a possible D match to TRBD1 (5 bases). Deletions cut 3 bases from V and 6 bases from J, with 23 bases between. The germline CDR1 and CDR2 sequences are SQVTM and ANQGSEA. CDR3 length: 16 residues.

This clone was counted only a few times. The chain employs TRBV7-9 and TRBJ2-2; D gene uncertain. Trimming removed 1 base from V and 1 base from J, with 4 bases in between. This CDR3 is built from 14 residues. Germline V gene lookup returns CDR1 SEHNR and CDR2 FQNEAQ (reference sequence). The CDR3 DNA reads TGTGCCAGCAGCTTAGAGGGGAACACCGGGGAGCTGTTTTTT. Protein product: CASSLEGNTGELFF.

J is TRBJ2-7 and V is TRBV5-1, with D perhaps given as TRBD1 or TRBD2 (6 bases each). This CDR3 is built from 15 residues. The germline V and J ends were trimmed by 1 base and 5 bases, with 16 bases remaining between them. Germline lookup yields CDR1 SGHRS and CDR2 YFSETQ. The CDR3 spells CASSLNFVGGNEQYF. CDR3 DNA sequence: TGCGCCAGCAGCTTGAATTTTGTCGGGGGCAACGAGCAGTACTTC.

This clone was seen once. The chain links TRBV6-5 to TRBJ2-1; TRBD2 is a possible D gene (5 bases). Germline loops: CDR1 MNHEY, CDR2 SVGAGI. The CDR3 sequence is 13 residues long. V was clipped by 8 bases and J by 6 bases, with 14 bases between them. The CDR3, as DNA: TGTGCCAGCGGCCCTCTAGGAGGCAATGAGCAGTTCTTC. This gives the protein CASGPLGGNEQFF.